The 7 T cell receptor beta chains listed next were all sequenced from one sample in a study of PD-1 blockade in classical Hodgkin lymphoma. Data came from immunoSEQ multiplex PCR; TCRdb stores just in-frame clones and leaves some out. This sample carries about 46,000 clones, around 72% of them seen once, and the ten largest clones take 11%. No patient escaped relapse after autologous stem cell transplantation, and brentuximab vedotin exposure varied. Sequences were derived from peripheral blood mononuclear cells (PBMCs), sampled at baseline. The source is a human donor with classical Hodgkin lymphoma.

The CDR3 loop reads CASSSRDRGEDEKLFF. Written as DNA, the CDR3 is TGTGCCAGCAGCTCCCGGGACAGGGGAGAGGATGAAAAACTGTTTTTT. The V call is TRBV7-9, the J call TRBJ1-4, with TRBD1 matching over 10 bases. This CDR3 is built from 16 residues. Looked up from germline, CDR1 is SEHNR and CDR2 is FQNEAQ (reference sequence). Trimming cost V 4 bases and J 6 bases; bases outside gene matches: 8.

The CDR3 sequence is CASSSDWYRGPASQETQYF. The CDR3 coding sequence is TGTGCCAGCAGCTCCGACTGGTACAGGGGTCCTGCCTCCCAAGAGACCCAGTACTTC. The chain employs TRBV7-9 and TRBJ2-5; 7 bases align to TRBD1. The CDR3 has 19 amino acids. CDR1 SEHNR and CDR2 FQNEAQ come from the germline V gene (reference sequence). Trimming removed 4 bases from V and 1 base from J; junction bases left unmatched: 18.

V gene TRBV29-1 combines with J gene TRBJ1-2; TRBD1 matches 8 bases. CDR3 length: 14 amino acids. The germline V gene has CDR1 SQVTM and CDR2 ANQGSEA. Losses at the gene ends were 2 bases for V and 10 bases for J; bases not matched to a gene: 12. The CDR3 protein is CSVERGYGQGFYTF. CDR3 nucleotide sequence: TGCAGCGTTGAAAGGGGTTACGGACAGGGCTTCTACACCTTC.

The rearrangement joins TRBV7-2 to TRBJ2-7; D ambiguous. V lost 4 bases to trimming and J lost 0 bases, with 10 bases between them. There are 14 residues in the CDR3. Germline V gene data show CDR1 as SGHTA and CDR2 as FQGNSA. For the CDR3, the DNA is TGTGCCAGCAGCTCCCCCGGCCGCTCCTACGAGCAGTACTTC. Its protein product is CASSSPGRSYEQYF.

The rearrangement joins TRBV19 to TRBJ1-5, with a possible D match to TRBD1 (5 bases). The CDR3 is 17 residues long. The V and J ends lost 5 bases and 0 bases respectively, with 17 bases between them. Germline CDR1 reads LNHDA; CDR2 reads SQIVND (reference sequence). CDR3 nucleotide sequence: TGTGCCAGTAGTGTTTCTCGGGGACGGAATAGCAATCAGCCCCAGCATTTT. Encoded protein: CASSVSRGRNSNQPQHF.

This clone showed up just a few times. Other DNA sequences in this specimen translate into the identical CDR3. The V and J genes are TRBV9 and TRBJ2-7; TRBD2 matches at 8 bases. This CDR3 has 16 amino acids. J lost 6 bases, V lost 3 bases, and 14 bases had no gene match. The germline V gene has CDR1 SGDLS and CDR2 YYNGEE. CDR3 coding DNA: TGTGCCAGCAGCGGGGGAGGGGGACTAGGGGGATCCGAGCAGTACTTC. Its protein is CASSGGGGLGGSEQYF. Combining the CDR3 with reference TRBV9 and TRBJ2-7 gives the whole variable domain DSGVTQTPKHLITATGQRVTLRCSPRSGDLSVYWYQQSLDQGLQFLIQYYNGEERAKGNILERFSAQQFPDLHSELNLSSLELGDSALYFCASSGGGGLGGSEQYFGPGTRLTVT.

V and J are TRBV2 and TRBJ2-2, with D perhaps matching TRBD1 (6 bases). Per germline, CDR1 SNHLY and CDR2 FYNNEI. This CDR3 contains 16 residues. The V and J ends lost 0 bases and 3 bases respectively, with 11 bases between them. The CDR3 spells CASSEALDRYTGELFF. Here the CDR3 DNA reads TGTGCCAGCAGTGAAGCGCTGGACAGATACACCGGGGAGCTGTTTTTT.